The clone carrying this T cell receptor beta chain was observed many times. Its antigen is unidentified. A process of 5'RACE template switching, which added a universal primer site and UMIs, was used to make TCR cDNA. From the 5' RACE reads, TCRdb called clonotypes with MiXCR, one entry per CDR3 protein. The table includes 140,000 to 150,000 distinct CDR3 sequences, about 6.2% detected once. The data derive from a study of T cells after yellow fever vaccination. Study overall: Low-cell-number fractions were prepared with SMART-Seq v4 Ultra Low Input.

From germline, CDR1 is MNHEY and CDR2 SVGAGI. With 5 bases removed from V and 3 bases from J, the gap between germline ends came to 8 bases. This CDR3 is built from 12 residues. General observations from the study: By day 5 rather than day 15, the secondary response had peaked, though it was weaker. Most primary-vaccination clones recurred post-booster (around 97% CD4, roughly 90% CD8).

The sequences come from CD4+ T cells sorted from PBMCs, collected 10 days after the yellow fever booster vaccination. The chain joins TRBV6-5 to TRBJ2-7, with no clear D. The receptor was derived from a young man who received the YFV17D yellow fever vaccine. DNA for the CDR3: TGTGCCAGCAGTACCGCCTTCTACGAGCAGTACTTC. Amino acid sequence: CASSTAFYEQYF.